These 5 T cell receptor beta chains were sequenced from one sample in a study of CD8+ T cells in alopecia areata. In each case, RNA was isolated and then reverse transcribed into cDNA as the sequencing template. Libraries were prepared by immunoSEQ multiplex PCR; TCRdb keeps only in-frame clonotypes and omits some of them. The table lists over 150,000 clones, around 50% of them singletons. Sequencing was carried out using CD8+ T cells sorted from blood. All receptors come from a human donor in good health.

This chain links TRBV27 with TRBJ1-2; D gene ambiguous. This CDR3 spans 15 amino acids. Germline V gene sequence: CDR1 MNHEY, CDR2 SMNVEV (reference sequence). The ends were cut back, 7 bases at V and 2 bases at J, with 17 bases in the middle. The CDR3 spells CASTPLGGYNYGYTF. CDR3 sequence (DNA): TGTGCCAGCACCCCGCTGGGAGGGTACAACTATGGCTACACCTTC.

Details on this clone: Distinct nucleotide sequences in the sample also encode this CDR3. V is TRBV5-1 and J is TRBJ2-5, with no clear D. Trimming stripped 5 bases from V and 4 bases from J, with 3 bases between. CDR1 and CDR2 from the germline V gene are SGHRS and YFSETQ. The CDR3 totals 10 residues. The CDR3 DNA reads as TGCGCCAGCAGGGGAGAGACCCAGTACTTC. It specifies CASRGETQYF.

Note on this clone: At one of its ends the junction is not consistent with the germline gene, which may arise from a read error. The chain combines TRBV29-1 with TRBJ1-2; tentatively, D is TRBD1 (5 bases). This CDR3 has 12 amino acids. The germline V gene encodes CDR1 SQVTM and CDR2 ANQGSEA. CDR3 DNA sequence: TGCAGCGTTGAAGATCATCTGAGACAGATTCTATTC. It specifies CSVEDHLRQILF.

The J gene is TRBJ2-7, the V gene TRBV29-1; D gene unclear. V lost 0 bases and J lost 2, with 23 bases in between. Germline V CDR1 and CDR2: SQVTM, ANQGSEA. The CDR3 has 18 amino acids. In DNA, the CDR3 is TGCAGCGTTGAAGATCAAGCCGTTCCGTCAGGCACCCCCTACGAGCAGTACTTC. Protein product: CSVEDQAVPSGTPYEQYF.

This clone was counted only a few times. The chain recombines TRBV25-1 with TRBJ2-5; TRBD2 agrees at 7 bases. The V gene end was trimmed by 7 bases and the J gene end by 1 base; junction bases not matched to a gene: 9. Germline CDR1 is MGHDK and CDR2 is SYGVNS. The CDR3 sequence is 15 residues long. This CDR3 reads CASMPSGYLQETQYF. In nucleotides, the CDR3 is TGTGCCAGCATGCCTAGCGGCTACCTCCAAGAGACCCAGTACTTC.